These 25 T cell receptor beta chains were all obtained from the same sample, sequenced in a study of immune evolution from preneoplasia to lung adenocarcinoma. Repertoires were generated with immunoSEQ multiplex PCR, while TCRdb's copy carries only in-frame clones and drops some. This table has roughly 10,000 clones, 90% appearing once. The source material was FFPE invasive lung adenocarcinoma tissue. All receptors come from a person in their 70s with invasive lung adenocarcinoma.

This clone was observed a single time. The chain joins TRBV28 to TRBJ1-1, with a weak D call TRBD1 (6 bases). Germline CDR1 MDHEN, CDR2 SYDVKM. This CDR3 spans 16 amino acids. The V gene lost 6 bases and the J gene lost 1 base, with 18 bases spanning the gap. The CDR3 loop reads CASSFFERGQNTEAFF. CDR3 in DNA: TGTGCCAGCAGCTTCTTCGAACGGGGGCAGAACACTGAAGCTTTCTTT.

The V and J genes are TRBV5-1 and TRBJ2-7; D possibly matches TRBD1 or TRBD2 (6 bases each). CDR3 size: 14 residues. V lost 4 bases and J 7 bases, leaving 18 bases between the germline ends. CDR1 SGHRS and CDR2 YFSETQ come from the germline V gene. The CDR3 coding sequence is TGCGCCAGCAGCCCGGCGGGACAAGTGAGTGAGCAGTACTTC. Encoded protein: CASSPAGQVSEQYF.

Here the CDR3 reads CSASDNEKLFF. The CDR3 nucleotides are TGCAGCGCCAGTGATAATGAAAAACTGTTTTTT. The V call is TRBV29-1, the J call TRBJ1-4; no reliable D call. The germline V gene encodes CDR1 SQVTM and CDR2 ANQGSEA. This CDR3 contains 11 residues. The V and J ends lost 7 bases and 4 bases respectively, with 7 bases between them.

The chain recombines TRBV7-3 with TRBJ2-2; D unresolved. Germline V lookup: CDR1 SGHTA, CDR2 FQGTGA. V was pared by 3 bases and J by 2 bases, with 1 base between. This CDR3 has 12 amino acids. The DNA of the CDR3 is TGTGCCAGCAGCTTCAACACCGGGGAGCTGTTTTTT. This sequence encodes CASSFNTGELFF. The full variable domain, with the rest looked up from reference TRBV7-3 and TRBJ2-2, is GAGVSQTPSNKVTEKGKYVELRCDPISGHTALYWYRQSLGQGPEFLIYFQGTGAADDSGLPNDRFFAVRPEGSVSTLKIQRTERGDSAVYLCASSFNTGELFFGEGSRLTVL.

The J gene is TRBJ2-3, the V gene TRBV5-4; no clear D. The CDR3 extends over 13 amino acids. Germline CDR1 is SGHNT and CDR2 is YYREEE (reference sequence). Trimming left V 6 bases short and J 7 bases short, with 15 bases between. Here the CDR3 reads CASNHNRANTQYF. Here the CDR3 DNA reads TGTGCCAGCAACCATAATAGGGCGAATACGCAGTATTTT. The variable domain in full, with the rest retrieved from reference TRBV5-4 and TRBJ2-3, is ETGVTQSPTHLIKTRGQQVTLRCSSQSGHNTVSWYQQALGQGPQFIFQYYREEENGRGNFPPRFSGLQFPNYSSELNVNALELDDSALYLCASNHNRANTQYFGPGTRLTVL.

The J gene is TRBJ1-4, the V gene TRBV4-1, with D unclear. Trimming stripped 3 bases from V and 3 bases from J, with 11 bases between. CDR3 length: 15 amino acids. Germline loops: CDR1 MGHRA, CDR2 YSYEKL. The CDR3 loop reads CASSHRAASNEKLFF. CDR3 DNA sequence: TGCGCCAGCAGCCACCGGGCGGCCTCTAATGAAAAACTGTTTTTT.

The CDR3 nucleotides are TGCAGTGCTAGTATAACAGATACGCAGTATTTT. As protein: CSASITDTQYF. The chain carries TRBV20-1 and TRBJ2-3, with unresolved D. The CDR3 is 11 amino acids. Trimming shortened V by 3 bases and J by 3 bases, and 4 bases separated the two germline ends. Germline CDR1 and CDR2: DFQATT and SNEGSKA (reference sequence).

The chain recombines TRBV9 with TRBJ2-6, with TRBD1 as a possible D gene (5 bases). V was trimmed by 3 bases and J by 2 bases, leaving 15 bases between them. CDR1 SGDLS and CDR2 YYNGEE come from the germline V gene. The CDR3 consists of 17 residues. The CDR3 loop reads CASSGLTRRAGANVLTF. DNA of the CDR3: TGTGCCAGCAGCGGTTTAACCCGCAGGGCTGGGGCCAACGTCCTGACTTTC.

This sequence joins TRBV10-2 and TRBJ2-3; D remains unclear. This CDR3 comprises 14 residues. V dropped 6 bases and J dropped 2 bases, with 12 bases sitting between them. Germline V gene data show CDR1 as WSHSY and CDR2 as SAAADI. Written as DNA, the CDR3 is TGCGCCAGCAGCGATCGCCTATACACAGATACGCAGTATTTT. This sequence encodes CASSDRLYTDTQYF.

CDR3 sequence (DNA): TGTGCCAGCAGCAACCGGCCCGTTCGCAATCAGCCCCAGCATTTT. Protein product: CASSNRPVRNQPQHF. V is TRBV21-1 and J is TRBJ1-5. TRBV21-1 is annotated as a pseudogene. The CDR3 is made up of 15 amino acids.

J is TRBJ1-2 and V is TRBV11-2, with TRBD1 matching 9 bases. This CDR3 contains 13 residues. V lost 5 bases and J lost 5; bases outside the gene matches: 3. Germline CDR1 and CDR2: SGHAT and FQNNGV. CDR3 sequence: CASSRDRVYGYTF. For the CDR3, the DNA is TGTGCCAGCAGCCGGGACAGGGTGTATGGCTACACCTTC.

The V and J genes are TRBV28 and TRBJ2-3; 8 bases align to TRBD2. Germline-derived CDR1 and CDR2 are MDHEN and SYDVKM. Losses at the gene ends were 5 bases for V and 3 bases for J; bases not matched to a gene: 7. This CDR3 region has 15 residues. CDR3 DNA sequence: TGTGCCAGCAGTCCCCCGGGGGGGCGTACAGATACGCAGTATTTT. Amino acids: CASSPPGGRTDTQYF.

The chain carries TRBV7-2 and TRBJ2-7, with D unresolved. V lost 5 bases, J lost 0 bases, and 8 bases lay in between. This CDR3 is 13 amino acids long. Germline values: CDR1 SGHTA, CDR2 FQGNSA. CDR3 loop: CASSLSLSYEQYF. The CDR3 DNA is TGTGCCAGCAGCCTGTCCCTCTCCTACGAGCAGTACTTC.

V and J are TRBV28 and TRBJ1-1, with D possibly TRBD1 on 5 matching bases. The length of the CDR3 is 15 residues. The germline V and J ends were trimmed by 5 bases and 1 base, with 14 bases remaining between them. The germline CDR1 and CDR2 sequences are MDHEN and SYDVKM. The CDR3 bases are TGTGCCAGCAGTGACCTGACAGTCACGAACACTGAAGCTTTCTTT. Protein product: CASSDLTVTNTEAFF.

The chain couples TRBV6-6 to TRBJ2-6; possible D gene TRBD1, 6 bases. Germline V gene lookup returns CDR1 MNHNY and CDR2 SVGAGI (reference sequence). V was shortened by 6 bases and J by 1 base, with 10 bases between the two germline ends. The length of the CDR3 is 15 residues. CDR3 in DNA: TGTGCCAGCAGAGAACAGGGATCTGGGGCCAACGTCCTGACTTTC. It is translated as CASREQGSGANVLTF.

The chain has TRBV15 and TRBJ2-5; 8 bases fit TRBD1. The CDR3 loop spans 14 amino acids. Germline V gene sequence: CDR1 LNHNV, CDR2 YYDKDF (reference sequence). Trimming at V came to 1 base and at J to 3 bases, leaving 1 base not matched to a gene. The CDR3 region is CATSRATGEETQYF. For the CDR3, the DNA is TGTGCCACCAGCAGAGCGACAGGGGAAGAGACCCAGTACTTC.

The V gene is TRBV4-1, the J gene TRBJ2-3, with D perhaps TRBD2 (7 bases). Germline lookup yields CDR1 MGHRA and CDR2 YSYEKL. Trimming removed 6 bases from V and 1 base from J, with 17 bases in between. The length of the CDR3 is 16 residues. The CDR3: CASSRPEGGGTDTQYF. CDR3 coding DNA: TGCGCCAGCAGTCGTCCTGAGGGGGGGGGCACAGATACGCAGTATTTT.

J is TRBJ2-2 and V is TRBV6-4; 10 bases agree with TRBD1. The ends lost 5 bases at V and 4 bases at J; junction bases unmatched: 4. The germline V gene has CDR1 MRHNA and CDR2 SNTAGT. CDR3 length equals 15 residues. This chain's CDR3 is CASSQGTGATGELFF. In nucleotides, the CDR3 is TGTGCCAGCAGTCAAGGGACAGGGGCCACCGGGGAGCTGTTTTTT.

The chain recombines TRBV19 with TRBJ1-4; perhaps TRBD1 as D (6 bases). The V gene's germline CDR1 is LNHDA and CDR2 SQIVND (reference sequence). This CDR3 spans 15 amino acids. Trimming removed 5 bases at V and 5 bases at J, with 15 bases between. This chain's CDR3 is CASSGGGRPNEKLFF. CDR3 nucleotides: TGTGCCAGTAGTGGAGGGGGACGGCCGAATGAAAAACTGTTTTTT.

V is TRBV28 and J is TRBJ1-2; D unresolved. The CDR3 has 12 residues. V was clipped by 7 bases and J by 2 bases, with 8 bases between them. Germline-derived CDR1 and CDR2 are MDHEN and SYDVKM. The CDR3 DNA is TGTGCCAGCACGTTGGGGAACTATGGCTACACCTTC. Protein: CASTLGNYGYTF.

The chain combines TRBV30 with TRBJ2-3, with 14 bases identical to TRBD2. Germline V gene data show CDR1 as GTSNPN and CDR2 as SVGIG (reference sequence). The CDR3 is 17 residues long. V dropped 5 bases and J dropped 2; count of bases not matched to a gene: 9. Written as DNA, the CDR3 is TGTGCCTGGGCTGGACTAGCGGGGGGCGATGACACAGATACGCAGTATTTT. Amino acids: CAWAGLAGGDDTDTQYF.

This chain uses TRBV6-5 with TRBJ1-4; tentative D call: TRBD1 (5 bases). The CDR3 runs 14 residues. Germline V gene lookup returns CDR1 MNHEY and CDR2 SVGAGI. V lost 6 bases to trimming and J lost 7 bases, with 15 bases between them. The chain's CDR3 is CASSYGDRREKLFF. The CDR3 DNA reads as TGTGCCAGCAGCTACGGGGACCGGCGTGAAAAACTGTTTTTT.

The J gene is TRBJ2-3, the V gene TRBV9; D is undetermined. Germline values: CDR1 SGDLS, CDR2 YYNGEE. There are 14 residues in the CDR3. The ends were cut back, 6 bases at V and 4 bases at J, with 15 bases in the middle. As DNA, the CDR3 is TGTGCCAGCACCCTAGACGGCCCCGCAGATACGCAGTATTTT. The encoded protein is CASTLDGPADTQYF.

The CDR3 loop reads CSVGTNEGQPQHF. The CDR3 DNA reads as TGCAGCGTGGGGACCAACGAAGGTCAGCCCCAGCATTTT. The chain employs TRBV29-1 and TRBJ1-5, with a tentative D call TRBD1 (5 bases). This CDR3 has 13 amino acids. V was trimmed by 6 bases and J by 6 bases, leaving 15 bases between them. The germline CDR1 and CDR2 sequences are SQVTM and ANQGSEA.

This chain connects TRBV28 to TRBJ2-2, with a weak D call TRBD1 (5 bases). Germline V gene lookup returns CDR1 MDHEN and CDR2 SYDVKM. This CDR3 is built from 14 residues. Trimming left V 2 bases short and J 9 bases short, with 13 bases between. The CDR3 protein is CASSLRKGHRELFF. CDR3 nucleotide sequence: TGTGCCAGCAGTTTAAGAAAGGGGCACAGGGAGCTGTTTTTT.